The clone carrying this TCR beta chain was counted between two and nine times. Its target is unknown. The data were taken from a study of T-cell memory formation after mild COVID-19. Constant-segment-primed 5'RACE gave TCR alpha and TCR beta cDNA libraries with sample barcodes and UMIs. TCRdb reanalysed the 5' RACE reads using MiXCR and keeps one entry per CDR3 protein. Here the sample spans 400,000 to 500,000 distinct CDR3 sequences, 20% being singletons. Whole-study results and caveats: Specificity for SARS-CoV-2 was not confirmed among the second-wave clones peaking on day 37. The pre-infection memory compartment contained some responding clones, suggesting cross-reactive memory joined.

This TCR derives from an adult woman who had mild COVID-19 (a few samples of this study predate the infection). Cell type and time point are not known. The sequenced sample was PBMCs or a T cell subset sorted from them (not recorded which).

The CDR3 bases are TGTGCCAGCAGTTCCTCACTCTACGAGCAGTACTTC. Its protein is CASSSSLYEQYF. This chain joins TRBV6-6 and TRBJ2-7; unclear D gene. There are 12 residues in the CDR3. Deletions cut 4 bases from V and 3 bases from J, with 7 bases between. Germline loops: CDR1 MNHNY, CDR2 SVGAGI (reference sequence).